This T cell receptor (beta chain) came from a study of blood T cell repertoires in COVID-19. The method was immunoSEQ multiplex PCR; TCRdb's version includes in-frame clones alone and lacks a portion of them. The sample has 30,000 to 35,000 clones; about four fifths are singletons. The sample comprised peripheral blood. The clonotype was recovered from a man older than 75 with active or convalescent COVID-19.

The DNA for the CDR3 is TGCGCCAGCAGCTTGATTAGCGGGGAAGAGACCCAGTACTTC. It is translated as CASSLISGEETQYF. This chain joins TRBV5-1 and TRBJ2-5; TRBD2 aligns across 8 bases. The length of the CDR3 is 14 residues. Germline V gene data show CDR1 as SGHRS and CDR2 as YFSETQ. With 1 base clipped from V and 3 bases from J, the junction kept 2 bases outside the gene matches. Supplemented by reference TRBV5-1 and TRBJ2-5, the full variable domain reads KAGVTQTPRYLIKTRGQQVTLSCSPISGHRSVSWYQQTPGQGLQFLFEYFSETQRNKGNFPGRFSGRQFSNSRSEMNVSTLELGDSALYLCASSLISGEETQYFGPGTRLLVL.